One T cell receptor beta chain is described in this entry. It lacks a known antigen. No per-base quality is available; no much larger clone lies one base away. The germline V gene (reference sequence) sets CDR1 to SEHNR and CDR2 to FQNEAQ. V drops 0 bases and J drops 4 bases, leaving 15 bases in between. The CDR3 starts with the cysteine, ends with the phenylalanine, and has 16 residues. The read is trimmed to its CDR3 DNA, 48 bases read in frame from base 1. One collaborating source in Seattle enrolled patients while the patients were actively infected and followed the patients over time throughout the course of disease. Collaborating institutions collected whole blood in K2EDTA tubes following their own protocols. For TCRbeta analysis, collaborators shipped samples in one of three forms: frozen whole blood, isolated PBMCs, or DNA extracted from either of those sample types. TCRbeta CDR3 regions were amplified from genomic DNA by means of the immunoSEQ Assay, a bias-controlled multiplex PCR. Per the original workflow: The number of nucleated cells in each sample was estimated by amplification of reference gene primers within the assay. To quantify the absolute abundance of each unique TCRbeta CDR3 rearrangement, sequence reads were collapsed and filtered. For each sample, productive Simpson clonality was calculated as the square root of Simpson's diversity index across productive rearrangements. TCRdb mirrors the immuneACCESS table, restricted to in-frame sequences. Some clones are absent from its copies; in checked studies, under half trace to an unresolved V gene, and the reason for the others is unknown. The V and J calls and the clone size are those of that table, but D and trimming were determined from the DNA. The sample includes some 300,000 clones, with around 91% observed a single time. The ten biggest clones cover 0.8% to 1.3% of the sample.

This entry belongs to a study of blood T cell repertoires in COVID-19 (TCRdb year 2020). Notes on the research overall: Collaborator samples came from the United States, Italy and Spain and covered acute and convalescent phases of COVID-19. The material from the prospective study consisted of cDNA or gDNA derived from T cells, B-cell-depleted T cells, or PBMCs. Subjects who had been exposed to COVID-19, were actively infected with it, or had recovered from it provided the deeply sampled blood TCRbeta repertoires that made up the dataset. The repertoires were released in a freely available public database intended as a resource for research on the immune response to SARS-CoV-2. The samples were drawn from two sources: the first 160 participants of the ongoing ImmuneRACE study, and 1,254 subjects contributed by 6 global collaborators. The sample metadata nearly always contained a de-identified subject ID, COVID-19 status, age in years and sex. HLA class I and class II types, where available, came from metadata supplied by the sample provider rather than from assay-based typing. On the study overall, not on this receptor specifically: Clinical and demographic metadata were provided uncurated, with the amount varying by source and participant.

Input material: peripheral blood. The clonotype was recovered from a woman in her 40s with COVID-19, enrolled during active disease. The sequence is built from TRBV7-9 and TRBJ1-1; the D gene cannot be resolved reliably. The bases read TGTGCCAGCAGCTTAGCGAGGGCCACCGGAGGCACTGAAGCTTTCTTT. This codes for CASSLARATGGTEAFF.